This T cell receptor (beta chain) was found in a study of shared clonotypes between healthy human individuals. The CDR3 has 13 amino acids. The V gene lost 5 bases and the J gene lost 3 bases, with 10 bases spanning the gap. Germline CDR1 is MGHRA and CDR2 is YSYEKL. It was at deep level that the assay was run. Sorted-subset replicate PCRs used 150 to 250 ng of genomic DNA. This amount corresponded to about 29,000 T cell genomes. The table came from immunoSEQ multiplex PCR; TCRdb's copy has only in-frame clones and leaves some out. The table lists about 600,000 clones, 95% to 98% of them singletons. Study-level points and caveats: Clonotype sharing among donors was expected to depend on sequencing depth. Across subsets, estimated richness was generally greater for naive than for memory populations.

The naive CD8 subset, CD45RO-negative cells positively selected for CCR7, excluded terminally differentiated effector memory CD45RA+ cells. A note on this clone: Its cognate antigen is unknown.

The sample consisted of naive CD8+ T cells sorted from blood. This clonotype originated in a man aged 25-45 years in good health. J is TRBJ1-2 and V is TRBV4-1; D not certain. The CDR3 reads CASSGADHYGYTF. CDR3 nucleotide sequence: TGCGCCAGCAGCGGAGCCGACCACTATGGCTACACCTTC.